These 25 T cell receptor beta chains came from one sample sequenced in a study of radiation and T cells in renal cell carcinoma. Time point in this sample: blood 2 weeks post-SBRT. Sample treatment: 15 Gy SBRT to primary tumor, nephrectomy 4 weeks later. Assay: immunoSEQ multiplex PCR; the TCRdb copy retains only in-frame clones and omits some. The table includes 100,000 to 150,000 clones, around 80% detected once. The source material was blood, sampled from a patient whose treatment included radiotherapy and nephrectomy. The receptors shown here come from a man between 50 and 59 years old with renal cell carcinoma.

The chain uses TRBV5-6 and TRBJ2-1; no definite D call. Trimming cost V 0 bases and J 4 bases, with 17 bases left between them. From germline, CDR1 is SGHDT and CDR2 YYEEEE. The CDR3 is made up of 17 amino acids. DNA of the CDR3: TGTGCCAGCAGCTTGGCCGAGCGTGAAATATCATACAATGAGCAGTTCTTC. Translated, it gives CASSLAEREISYNEQFF.

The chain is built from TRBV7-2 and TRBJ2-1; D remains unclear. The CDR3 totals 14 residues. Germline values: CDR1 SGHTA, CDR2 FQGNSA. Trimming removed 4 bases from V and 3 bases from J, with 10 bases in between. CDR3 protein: CASSSRRNYNEQFF. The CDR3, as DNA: TGTGCCAGCAGCTCCCGACGGAACTACAATGAGCAGTTCTTC.

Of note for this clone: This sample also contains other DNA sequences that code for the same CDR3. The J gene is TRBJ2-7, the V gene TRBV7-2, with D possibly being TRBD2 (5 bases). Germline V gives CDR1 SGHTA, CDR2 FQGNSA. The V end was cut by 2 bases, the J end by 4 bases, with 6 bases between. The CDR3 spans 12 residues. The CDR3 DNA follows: TGTGCCAGCAGCTTAACTAGTTACGAGCAGTACTTC. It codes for CASSLTSYEQYF.

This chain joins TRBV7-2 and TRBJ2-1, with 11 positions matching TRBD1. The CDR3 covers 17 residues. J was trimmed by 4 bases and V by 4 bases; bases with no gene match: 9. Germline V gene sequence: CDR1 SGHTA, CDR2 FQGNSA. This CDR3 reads CASSSAWTGGGYNEQFF. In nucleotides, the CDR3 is TGTGCCAGCAGCTCCGCCTGGACAGGGGGCGGTTACAATGAGCAGTTCTTC. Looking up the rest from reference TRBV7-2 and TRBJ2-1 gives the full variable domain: GAGVSQSPSNKVTEKGKDVELRCDPISGHTALYWYRQSLGQGLEFLIYFQGNSAPDKSGLPSDRFSAERTGGSVSTLTIQRTQQEDSAVYLCASSSAWTGGGYNEQFFGPGTRLTVL.

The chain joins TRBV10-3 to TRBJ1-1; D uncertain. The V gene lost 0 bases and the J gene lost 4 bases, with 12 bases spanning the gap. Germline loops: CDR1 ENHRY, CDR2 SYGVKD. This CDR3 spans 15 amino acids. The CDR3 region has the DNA TGTGCCATCAGTGAGTCGACACCAGGCCGCACTGAAGCTTTCTTT. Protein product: CAISESTPGRTEAFF.

The CDR3 sequence is CAWSVGTGDGYTF. The CDR3 coding sequence is TGTGCCTGGAGTGTAGGGACAGGGGATGGCTACACCTTC. The gene calls are TRBV30 and TRBJ1-2; 10 bases are a match to TRBD1. V lost 0 bases and J lost 6; bases outside the gene matches: 1. The germline V gene has CDR1 GTSNPN and CDR2 SVGIG (reference sequence). The CDR3 sequence is 13 residues long. Looking up the rest from reference TRBV30 and TRBJ1-2 gives the full variable domain: SQTIHQWPATLVQPVGSPLSLECTVEGTSNPNLYWYRQAAGRGLQLLFYSVGIGQISSEVPQNLSASRPQDRQFILSSKKLLLSDSGFYLCAWSVGTGDGYTFGSGTRLTVV.

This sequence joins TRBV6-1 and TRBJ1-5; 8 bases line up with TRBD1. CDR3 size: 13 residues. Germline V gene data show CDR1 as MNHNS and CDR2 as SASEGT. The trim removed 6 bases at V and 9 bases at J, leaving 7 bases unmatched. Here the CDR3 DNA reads TGTGCCAGCAGCATACAACAGGGGGGGCCCCAGCATTTT. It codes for CASSIQQGGPQHF.

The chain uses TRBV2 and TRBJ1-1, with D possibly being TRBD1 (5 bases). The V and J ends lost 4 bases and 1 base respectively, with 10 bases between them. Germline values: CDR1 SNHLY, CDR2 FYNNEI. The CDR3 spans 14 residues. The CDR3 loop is CASSVGRENTEAFF. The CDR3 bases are TGTGCCAGCAGTGTAGGCAGGGAGAACACTGAAGCTTTCTTT.

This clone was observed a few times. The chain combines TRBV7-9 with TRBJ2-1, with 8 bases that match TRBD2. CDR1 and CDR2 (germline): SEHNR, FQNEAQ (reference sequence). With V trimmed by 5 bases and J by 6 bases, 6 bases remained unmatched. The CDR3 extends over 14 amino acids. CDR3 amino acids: CASSRAGELNEQFF. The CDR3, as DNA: TGTGCCAGCAGCCGAGCGGGAGAACTCAATGAGCAGTTCTTC.

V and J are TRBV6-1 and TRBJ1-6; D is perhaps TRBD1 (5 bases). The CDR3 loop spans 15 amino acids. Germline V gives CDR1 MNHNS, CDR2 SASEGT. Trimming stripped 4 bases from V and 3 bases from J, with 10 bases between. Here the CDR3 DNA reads TGTGCCAGCAGTGGCCCCGGGGGCTATAATTCACCCCTCCACTTT. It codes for CASSGPGGYNSPLHF.

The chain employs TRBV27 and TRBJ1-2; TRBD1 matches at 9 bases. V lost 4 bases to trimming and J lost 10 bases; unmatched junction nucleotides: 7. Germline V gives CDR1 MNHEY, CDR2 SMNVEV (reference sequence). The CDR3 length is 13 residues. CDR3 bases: TGTGCCAGCAGTTCCGGGACAGGGCGTGACTACACCTTC. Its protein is CASSSGTGRDYTF.

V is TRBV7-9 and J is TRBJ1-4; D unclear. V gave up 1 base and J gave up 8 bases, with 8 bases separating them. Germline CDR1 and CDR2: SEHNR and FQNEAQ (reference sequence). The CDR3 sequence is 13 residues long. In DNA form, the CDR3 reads TGTGCCAGCAGCTTAGACTTTAGGGAAAAACTGTTTTTT. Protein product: CASSLDFREKLFF.

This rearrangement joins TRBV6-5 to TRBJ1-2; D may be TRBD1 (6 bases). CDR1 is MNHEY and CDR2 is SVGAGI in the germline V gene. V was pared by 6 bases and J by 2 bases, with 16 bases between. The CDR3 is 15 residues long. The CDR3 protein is CASRYARTENYGYTF. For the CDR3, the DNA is TGTGCCAGCAGATATGCCAGGACAGAGAACTATGGCTACACCTTC.

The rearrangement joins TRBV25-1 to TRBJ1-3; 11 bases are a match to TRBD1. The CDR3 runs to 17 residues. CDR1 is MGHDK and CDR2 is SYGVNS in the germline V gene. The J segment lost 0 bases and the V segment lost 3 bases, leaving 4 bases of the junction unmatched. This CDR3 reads CASSDPGTGGSGNTIYF. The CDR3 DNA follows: TGTGCCAGCAGTGATCCCGGGACAGGGGGCTCTGGAAACACCATATATTTT. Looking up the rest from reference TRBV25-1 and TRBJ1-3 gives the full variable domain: EADIYQTPRYLVIGTGKKITLECSQTMGHDKMYWYQQDPGMELHLIHYSYGVNSTEKGDLSSESTVSRIRTEHFPLTLESARPSHTSQYLCASSDPGTGGSGNTIYFGEGSWLTVV.

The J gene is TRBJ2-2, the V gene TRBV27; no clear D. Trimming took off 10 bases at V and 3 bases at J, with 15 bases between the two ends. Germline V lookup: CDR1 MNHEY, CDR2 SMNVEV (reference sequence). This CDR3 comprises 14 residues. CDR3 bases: TGTGCCACCCACCCCTACCCTTACACCGGGGAGCTGTTTTTT. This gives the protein CATHPYPYTGELFF.

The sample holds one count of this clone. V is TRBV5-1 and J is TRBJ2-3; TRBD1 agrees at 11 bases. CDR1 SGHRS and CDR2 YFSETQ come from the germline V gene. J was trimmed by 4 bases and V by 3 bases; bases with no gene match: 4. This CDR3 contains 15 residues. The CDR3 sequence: CASSSTGQGADTQYF. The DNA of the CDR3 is TGCGCCAGCAGCTCTACGGGACAGGGGGCAGATACGCAGTATTTT.

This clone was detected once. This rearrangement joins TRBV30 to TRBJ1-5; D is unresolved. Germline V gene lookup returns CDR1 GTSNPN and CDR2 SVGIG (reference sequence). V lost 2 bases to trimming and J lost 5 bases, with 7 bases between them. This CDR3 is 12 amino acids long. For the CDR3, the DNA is TGTGCCTGGAGTTCACAGTATCAGCCCCAGCATTTT. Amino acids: CAWSSQYQPQHF. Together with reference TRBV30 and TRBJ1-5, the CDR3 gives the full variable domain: SQTIHQWPATLVQPVGSPLSLECTVEGTSNPNLYWYRQAAGRGLQLLFYSVGIGQISSEVPQNLSASRPQDRQFILSSKKLLLSDSGFYLCAWSSQYQPQHFGDGTRLSIL.

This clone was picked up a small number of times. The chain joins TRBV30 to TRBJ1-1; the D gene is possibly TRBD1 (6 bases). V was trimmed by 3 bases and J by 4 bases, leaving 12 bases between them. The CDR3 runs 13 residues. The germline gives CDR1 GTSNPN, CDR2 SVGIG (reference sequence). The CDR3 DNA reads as TGTGCCTGGAGCCGCCGGGGGCTCACTGAAGCTTTCTTT. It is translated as CAWSRRGLTEAFF.

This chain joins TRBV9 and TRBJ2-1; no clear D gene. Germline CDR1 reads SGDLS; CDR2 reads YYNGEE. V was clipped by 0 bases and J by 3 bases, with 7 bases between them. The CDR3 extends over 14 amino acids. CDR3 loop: CASSVDDFYNEQFF. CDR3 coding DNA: TGTGCCAGCAGCGTAGACGACTTCTACAATGAGCAGTTCTTC.

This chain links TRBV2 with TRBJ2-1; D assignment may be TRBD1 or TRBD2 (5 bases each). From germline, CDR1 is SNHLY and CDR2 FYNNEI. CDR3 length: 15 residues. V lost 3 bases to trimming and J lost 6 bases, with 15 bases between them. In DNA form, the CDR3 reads TGTGCCAGCAGTGACGGGACCGTTCGGGTCAATGAGCAGTTCTTC. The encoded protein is CASSDGTVRVNEQFF.

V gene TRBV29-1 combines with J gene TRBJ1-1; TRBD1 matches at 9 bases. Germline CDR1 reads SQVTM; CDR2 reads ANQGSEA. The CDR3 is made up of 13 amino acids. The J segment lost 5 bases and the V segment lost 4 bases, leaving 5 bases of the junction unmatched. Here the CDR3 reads CSVGGQGWTEAFF. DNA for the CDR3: TGCAGCGTTGGAGGACAGGGGTGGACTGAAGCTTTCTTT.

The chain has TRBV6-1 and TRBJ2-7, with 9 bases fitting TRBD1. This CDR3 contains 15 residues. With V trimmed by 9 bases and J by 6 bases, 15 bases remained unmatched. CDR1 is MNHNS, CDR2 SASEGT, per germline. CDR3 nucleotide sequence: TGTGCCAGTACCCTACCGGGACAGGGTCTCAGCGAGCAGTACTTC. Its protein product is CASTLPGQGLSEQYF.

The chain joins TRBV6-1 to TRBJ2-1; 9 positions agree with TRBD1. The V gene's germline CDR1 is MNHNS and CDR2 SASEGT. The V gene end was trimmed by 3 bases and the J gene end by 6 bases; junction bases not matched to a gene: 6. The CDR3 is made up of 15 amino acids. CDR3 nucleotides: TGTGCCAGCAGTGACTGGGACAGGGTCTTCAATGAGCAGTTCTTC. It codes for CASSDWDRVFNEQFF.

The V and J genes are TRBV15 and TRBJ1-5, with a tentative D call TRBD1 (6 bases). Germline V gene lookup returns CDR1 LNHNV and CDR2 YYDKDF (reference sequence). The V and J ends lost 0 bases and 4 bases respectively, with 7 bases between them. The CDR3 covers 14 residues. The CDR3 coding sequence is TGTGCCACCAGCAGAGATACAGGGAATCAGCCCCAGCATTTT. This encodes CATSRDTGNQPQHF.

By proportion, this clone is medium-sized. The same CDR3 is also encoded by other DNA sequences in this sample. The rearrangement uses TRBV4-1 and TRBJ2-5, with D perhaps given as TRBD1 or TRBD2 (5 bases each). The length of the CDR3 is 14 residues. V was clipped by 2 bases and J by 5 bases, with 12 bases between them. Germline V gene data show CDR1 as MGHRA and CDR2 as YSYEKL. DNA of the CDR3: TGCGCCAGCAGCCAATTGAGGGGTGCGGAGACCCAGTACTTC. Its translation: CASSQLRGAETQYF.